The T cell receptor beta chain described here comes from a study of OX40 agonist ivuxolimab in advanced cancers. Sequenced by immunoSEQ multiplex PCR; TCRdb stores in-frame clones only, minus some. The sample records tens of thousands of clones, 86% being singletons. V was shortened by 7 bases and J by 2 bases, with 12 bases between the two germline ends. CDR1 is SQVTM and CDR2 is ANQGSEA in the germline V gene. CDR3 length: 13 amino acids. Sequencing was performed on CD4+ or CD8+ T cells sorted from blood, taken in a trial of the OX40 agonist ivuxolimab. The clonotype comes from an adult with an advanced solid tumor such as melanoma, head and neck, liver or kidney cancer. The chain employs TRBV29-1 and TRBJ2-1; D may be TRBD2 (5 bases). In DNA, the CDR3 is TGCAGCGGATGGGGAGTCGCCTACAATGAGCAGTTCTTC. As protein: CSGWGVAYNEQFF.